This TCR beta chain was found in a study of T cell changes during pregnancy in multiple sclerosis. Here immunoSEQ multiplex PCR was the method, and the copy in TCRdb shows in-frame clones only, minus some. There are around 25,000 clones in the sample; 85% occur only once, and 15% to 18% lies in the top ten. The CDR3 runs 15 residues. CDR1 is MRHNA and CDR2 is SNTAGT in the germline V gene. V trimming: 3 bases; J trimming: 0 bases; junction bases outside the gene matches: 1. V gene TRBV6-4 combines with J gene TRBJ2-7, with 11 bases matching TRBD2. The specimen comprised CD8+ T cells from peripheral blood mononuclear cells, sampled in the first trimester of pregnancy. The clonotype comes from a female donor in good health, enrolled as a control in a pregnancy study. The CDR3 region has the DNA TGTGCCAGCAGTGAACTAGCGGGAGTCTCCTACGAGCAGTACTTC. Its translation: CASSELAGVSYEQYF.